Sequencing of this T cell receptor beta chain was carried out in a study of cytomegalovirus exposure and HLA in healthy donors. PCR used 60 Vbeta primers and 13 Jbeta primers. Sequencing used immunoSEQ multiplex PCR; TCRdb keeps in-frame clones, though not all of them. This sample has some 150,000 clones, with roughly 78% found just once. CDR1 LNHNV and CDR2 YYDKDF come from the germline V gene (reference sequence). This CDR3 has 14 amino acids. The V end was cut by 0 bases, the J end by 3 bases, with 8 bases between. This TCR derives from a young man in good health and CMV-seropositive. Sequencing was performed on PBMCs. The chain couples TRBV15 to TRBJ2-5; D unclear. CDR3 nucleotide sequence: TGTGCCACCAGCAGAGATGGTCGGGAAGAGACCCAGTACTTC. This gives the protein CATSRDGREETQYF.